The 27 T cell receptor beta chains reported below all come from one sample, sequenced in a study of shared clonotypes between healthy human individuals. Sequencing used immunoSEQ multiplex PCR; TCRdb keeps in-frame clones, though not all of them. The table shows more than 500,000 clones, with about 96% occurring only once. The sample consisted of naive CD4+ T cells sorted from blood. Described subset: CD45RA+ positively selected. These receptors were obtained from a woman in her thirties in good health.

CDR3 loop: CASNTMASNYGYTF. In nucleotides, the CDR3 is TGCGCCAGCAATACAATGGCATCTAACTATGGCTACACCTTC. The genes are TRBV10-2 and TRBJ1-2; no clear D. The V and J ends lost 7 bases and 0 bases respectively, with 12 bases between them. Germline assignment: CDR1 WSHSY and CDR2 SAAADI. The CDR3 has 14 residues.

The chain couples TRBV28 to TRBJ2-7, with 7 bases identical to TRBD2. J was trimmed by 0 bases and V by 3 bases; bases with no gene match: 8. The CDR3 is 16 amino acids. Germline CDR1 and CDR2: MDHEN and SYDVKM. CDR3 loop: CASSFSLAASSYEQYF. The CDR3 DNA follows: TGTGCCAGCAGTTTCAGCCTAGCGGCCAGCTCCTACGAGCAGTACTTC.

The chain uses TRBV27 and TRBJ1-1; weak D call: TRBD1 (6 bases). Per germline, CDR1 MNHEY and CDR2 SMNVEV (reference sequence). The CDR3 extends over 15 amino acids. V was shortened by 6 bases and J by 6 bases, with 20 bases between the two germline ends. The CDR3 is CASRTQGKQHAEAFF. CDR3 DNA sequence: TGTGCCAGCAGAACGCAGGGGAAACAACACGCTGAAGCTTTCTTT.

This rearrangement joins TRBV2 to TRBJ2-3; D ambiguous. Trimming took 8 bases from V and 6 from J, leaving 6 bases between them. Germline CDR1 reads SNHLY; CDR2 reads FYNNEI. The CDR3 sequence is 10 residues long. CDR3 nucleotide sequence: TGTGCCAGCGGGTGGGATACGCAGTATTTT. Translation gives CASGWDTQYF.

The rearrangement uses TRBV29-1 and TRBJ2-5; TRBD1 matches 9 bases. The CDR3 has 13 amino acids. Germline CDR1 is SQVTM and CDR2 is ANQGSEA. Germline trimming cut 6 bases from V and 5 bases from J; bases unmatched to any gene: 7. CDR3 DNA sequence: TGCAGCGTGGACAGGGGCCAAGAGGAGACCCAGTACTTC. It specifies CSVDRGQEETQYF.

CDR3 nucleotide sequence: TGTGCCAGCAGCTCCGGTGCTTGGCGAGGCTTTCCCTACGAGCAGTACTTC. Amino acid sequence: CASSSGAWRGFPYEQYF. The J gene is TRBJ2-7, the V gene TRBV7-9; unclear D gene. V was pared by 4 bases and J by 2 bases, with 21 bases between. CDR1 is SEHNR and CDR2 is FQNEAQ in the germline V gene (reference sequence). The CDR3 runs 17 residues.

The rearrangement links TRBV20-1 to TRBJ1-2; D remains unclear. Germline V gene data show CDR1 as DFQATT and CDR2 as SNEGSKA (reference sequence). The CDR3 contains 10 residues. Trimming left V 5 bases short and J 2 bases short, with 3 bases between. The CDR3 DNA is TGCAGTGCTCACAACTATGGCTACACCTTC. Translated, it gives CSAHNYGYTF.

The chain links TRBV6-6 to TRBJ1-5; 8 bases align to TRBD1. The J segment lost 2 bases and the V segment lost 7 bases, leaving 7 bases of the junction unmatched. The CDR3 has 15 amino acids. Germline CDR1 and CDR2: MNHNY and SVGAGI (reference sequence). CDR3 amino acids: CASTSPGGGNQPQHF. The CDR3 DNA reads TGTGCCAGCACCTCCCCAGGGGGCGGCAATCAGCCCCAGCATTTT.

CDR3 in amino acids: CASSDSHRASYNEQFF. CDR3 nucleotides: TGTGCCAGCAGTGACTCTCACAGGGCCTCCTACAATGAGCAGTTCTTC. V usage is TRBV6-4 and J usage is TRBJ2-1; D might be TRBD1 (6 bases). V was trimmed by 0 bases and J by 0 bases, leaving 9 bases between them. The CDR3 consists of 16 residues. The V gene's germline CDR1 is MRHNA and CDR2 SNTAGT.

The chain employs TRBV28 and TRBJ2-7; D not resolved. Germline V gene data show CDR1 as MDHEN and CDR2 as SYDVKM. The CDR3 runs 15 residues. The V and J ends lost 5 bases and 2 bases respectively, with 16 bases between them. Written as DNA, the CDR3 is TGTGCCAGCAGTCCGGGCTTTCTGTTAGCCTACGAGCAGTACTTC. Translated, it gives CASSPGFLLAYEQYF.

This clone was picked up one time. The chain recombines TRBV27 with TRBJ1-2; 8 bases match TRBD1. Germline CDR1 is MNHEY and CDR2 is SMNVEV (reference sequence). The V gene end was trimmed by 2 bases and the J gene end by 7 bases; junction bases not matched to a gene: 6. There are 14 residues in the CDR3. Here the CDR3 reads CASSLRQGIGGYTF. In DNA, the CDR3 is TGTGCCAGCAGTTTAAGACAGGGGATCGGTGGCTACACCTTC.

V usage is TRBV30 and J usage is TRBJ2-5, with D possibly being TRBD1 (7 bases). The CDR3 length is 15 residues. CDR1 GTSNPN and CDR2 SVGIG come from the germline V gene (reference sequence). The V gene lost 0 bases and the J gene lost 5 bases, with 16 bases spanning the gap. The CDR3 coding sequence is TGTGCCTGGAGTGTACCTTGGCAGGGGGGTGAGACCCAGTACTTC. Protein product: CAWSVPWQGGETQYF.

The chain uses TRBV28 and TRBJ1-3, with D possibly matching TRBD1 (6 bases). Germline V gene data show CDR1 as MDHEN and CDR2 as SYDVKM. This CDR3 has 15 residues. V lost 2 bases to trimming and J lost 4 bases, with 12 bases between them. DNA of the CDR3: TGTGCCAGCAGTTTACCCTCAGGGGTCGGAAACACCATATATTTT. Protein product: CASSLPSGVGNTIYF.

This clone appeared once. The CDR3 nucleotides are TGCGCCAGCAGCTTATACGAGACTAGCGAGGAGACCACCGGGGAGCTGTTTTTT. Protein: CASSLYETSEETTGELFF. The rearrangement uses TRBV5-1 and TRBJ2-2; 8 bases align to TRBD2. The CDR3 is 18 residues long. From germline, CDR1 is SGHRS and CDR2 YFSETQ. Germline trimming cut 2 bases from V and 4 bases from J; bases unmatched to any gene: 13.

In regard to this clone: The same CDR3 can be traced to other DNA sequences in this sample. V gene TRBV7-9 combines with J gene TRBJ2-2; weak D call: TRBD2 (5 bases). The V gene lost 3 bases and the J gene lost 0 bases, with 5 bases spanning the gap. The CDR3 extends over 14 amino acids. Germline CDR1 and CDR2: SEHNR and FQNEAQ (reference sequence). The CDR3 protein is CASSFSANTGELFF. In nucleotides, the CDR3 is TGTGCCAGCAGCTTTAGCGCGAACACCGGGGAGCTGTTTTTT.

The V call is TRBV28, the J call TRBJ2-7; D ambiguous. CDR3 size: 11 residues. Germline CDR1 is MDHEN and CDR2 is SYDVKM. V was pared by 5 bases and J by 9 bases, with 11 bases between. Here the CDR3 DNA reads TGTGCCAGCAGTCATATAGTAAGGCAGTACTTC. This gives the protein CASSHIVRQYF.

The chain carries TRBV5-1 and TRBJ2-7; 10 nucleotides align to TRBD2. Unmatched junction bases numbered 10, after V lost 4 bases and J lost 3 bases. The germline V gene encodes CDR1 SGHRS and CDR2 YFSETQ. This CDR3 region has 16 residues. CDR3 nucleotide sequence: TGCGCCAGCAGCGCCCAACTAGCGGGGACCTACTACGAGCAGTACTTC. The encoded protein is CASSAQLAGTYYEQYF.

V usage is TRBV10-3 and J usage is TRBJ2-5; either TRBD1 or TRBD2 may supply D (5 bases each). The ends were cut back, 6 bases at V and 6 bases at J, with 14 bases in the middle. Per the germline V gene, CDR1 is ENHRY and CDR2 is SYGVKD. The CDR3 is 13 amino acids. This CDR3 reads CAISHDQGQTQYF. The CDR3 DNA is TGTGCCATCAGCCACGATCAGGGACAGACCCAGTACTTC.

The chain carries TRBV15 and TRBJ2-2; D is possibly TRBD1 (6 bases). The V end lost 6 bases, the J end lost 3 bases, and 17 bases lay between the germline ends. In germline, CDR1 is LNHNV, CDR2 YYDKDF (reference sequence). The CDR3 consists of 16 residues. The CDR3 region is CATRKMTGHYTGELFF. DNA of the CDR3: TGTGCCACCAGAAAAATGACGGGACATTACACCGGGGAGCTGTTTTTT.

This sequence joins TRBV6-1 and TRBJ2-5; the match to TRBD2 covers 13 bases. Per the germline V gene, CDR1 is MNHNS and CDR2 is SASEGT. J lost 4 bases, V lost 2 bases, and 7 bases had no gene match. This CDR3 is 17 amino acids long. This chain's CDR3 is CASSESAGLAGLETQYF. The CDR3 coding sequence is TGTGCCAGCAGTGAATCCGCGGGACTAGCGGGACTAGAGACCCAGTACTTC.

The chain employs TRBV28 and TRBJ1-3; D is uncertain. V was shortened by 5 bases and J by 2 bases, with 19 bases between the two germline ends. The CDR3 has 17 amino acids. The germline gives CDR1 MDHEN, CDR2 SYDVKM. CDR3 DNA: TGTGCCAGCAGTCTAAGGACCGGACCAGGACCTGGAAACACCATATATTTT. This codes for CASSLRTGPGPGNTIYF.

The chain employs TRBV9 and TRBJ2-1, with D perhaps given as TRBD1 or TRBD2 (5 bases each). CDR3 size: 15 residues. Between the trimmed V and J ends, which lost 4 bases and 6 bases, there was a span of 17 bases. Germline assignment: CDR1 SGDLS and CDR2 YYNGEE. CDR3 DNA: TGTGCCAGCAGCCCGGGGTGGGGACCATTCAATGAGCAGTTCTTC. It specifies CASSPGWGPFNEQFF. The full variable domain, with the rest looked up from reference TRBV9 and TRBJ2-1, is DSGVTQTPKHLITATGQRVTLRCSPRSGDLSVYWYQQSLDQGLQFLIQYYNGEERAKGNILERFSAQQFPDLHSELNLSSLELGDSALYFCASSPGWGPFNEQFFGPGTRLTVL.

The gene calls are TRBV6-5 and TRBJ2-5; 8 bases match TRBD2. J gave up 1 base and V 6 bases, and 7 bases lay outside the gene matches. This CDR3 region has 15 residues. Per germline, CDR1 MNHEY and CDR2 SVGAGI. This CDR3 reads CASSRGLVGQETQYF. CDR3 sequence (DNA): TGTGCCAGCAGCCGGGGACTAGTCGGCCAAGAGACCCAGTACTTC.

V and J are TRBV11-2 and TRBJ1-3, with a weak D call TRBD1 (5 bases). Per the germline V gene, CDR1 is SGHAT and CDR2 is FQNNGV. V was cut by 6 bases and J by 6 bases, with 15 bases left in between. The CDR3 is made up of 14 amino acids. In nucleotides, the CDR3 is TGTGCCAGCAGATATCCGGGACGGATAAACACCATATATTTT. It yields the protein CASRYPGRINTIYF.

The chain uses TRBV11-2 and TRBJ1-2, with 8 bases that match TRBD1. Per germline, CDR1 SGHAT and CDR2 FQNNGV. With 0 bases clipped from V and 8 bases from J, the junction kept 5 bases outside the gene matches. The CDR3 has 14 residues. The DNA of the CDR3 is TGTGCCAGCAGCTTAGAAACAGGGGGGCGCGGCTACACCTTC. It specifies CASSLETGGRGYTF.

The chain employs TRBV29-1 and TRBJ1-1; weak D call: TRBD1 (6 bases). CDR1 is SQVTM, CDR2 ANQGSEA, per germline. Trimming took off 1 base at V and 5 bases at J, with 14 bases between the two ends. The CDR3 spans 14 residues. CDR3 sequence reads: CSVEGVDRRTEAFF. CDR3 coding DNA: TGCAGCGTTGAAGGGGTTGACAGGAGGACTGAAGCTTTCTTT.

The chain combines TRBV6-5 with TRBJ2-1; D possibly corresponds to TRBD1 (5 bases). Trimming stripped 0 bases from V and 7 bases from J, with 10 bases between. Germline CDR1 and CDR2: MNHEY and SVGAGI. The CDR3 covers 14 residues. The CDR3 region is CASSYSRVVNEQFF. CDR3 DNA: TGTGCCAGCAGTTACTCCAGGGTTGTGAATGAGCAGTTCTTC.